This is a list of T cell receptor beta chains from one sample in a study of blood T cells in healthy people across ages. TCRdb ran MiXCR on the 5' RACE reads and lists one entry per CDR3 protein. The repertoire holds about 680,000 distinct CDR3 sequences, with approximately 50% as singletons. Sequencing used blood. These receptors came from a woman aged 55-69 years in good health. Each CDR3 is given with its conserved first and last residue. A D gene is named only where the DNA matches it firmly. A row's size may be missing; if present it is once, few, many or a size class.

>.|TRBJ2-1|TRBD1|TRBV18
TGTGCCAGCTCACCGCGACAGGGGTCGGGCAATGAGCAGTTCTTC
CASSPRQGSGNEQFF
>.|TRBJ2-5|TRBD2|TRBV12-3/TRBV12-4
TGTGCCAGCGGTTTAGCGGGTCAGCGGGGTGAGCAGTACTTC
CASGLAGQRGEQYF
>.|TRBJ2-1|.|TRBV9
TGTGCCAGCAGCGTAGATGAGGGAGGAAGGTACAATGAGCGGTTCTTC
CASSVDEGGRYNERFF
>.|TRBJ2-7|.|TRBV20-1
TGCAGTGCTAGAACCGACTGGTCCTCCTACGAGCAGTACTTC
CSARTDWSSYEQYF
>.|TRBJ2-2|.|TRBV12-3/TRBV12-4
TGTGCCAGCAGTGCCCGCCAGGTCGGGGAGCTGTTTTTT
CASSARQVGELFF
>few|TRBJ2-1|.|TRBV5-4
TGTGCCAGCAGCACCGCACAGAGCTCCTACAATGAGCAGTTCTTC
CASSTAQSSYNEQFF
>.|TRBJ2-3|TRBD2|TRBV11-1
TGTGCCAGCGGCTCGGGACTAGCGGGACAACGCACAGATACGCAGTATTTT
CASGSGLAGQRTDTQYF
>.|TRBJ1-4|.|TRBV7-8
TGTGCCAGCAGCTTACGAGCGGGCTTCGAGGAAAAACTGTTTTTT
CASSLRAGFEEKLFF
>once|TRBJ2-7|.|TRBV20-1
TGCAGTGCTAGATCTGACAAATCCTACGAGCAGTACTTC
CSARSDKSYEQYF
>.|TRBJ2-7|.|TRBV10-3
TGTGCCAGCAGGGCTCCGAACGAGCAGTACTTC
CASRAPNEQYF
>.|TRBJ2-1|TRBD1|TRBV5-1
TGCGCCAGCACCCGGACAGGCCGATCTGAAGCCGATGAGCAGTTCTTC
CASTRTGRSEADEQFF
>.|TRBJ2-1|TRBD2|TRBV7-2
TGTGCCAGCAGCTTGAATCCAGCGGGAGGCAATGAGCAGTTCTTC
CASSLNPAGGNEQFF
>.|TRBJ1-6|TRBD1|TRBV27
TGTGCCAGCAGTTCCCCGGGACAGGTGAATTCACCCCTCCACTTT
CASSSPGQVNSPLHF
>.|TRBJ2-5|.|TRBV7-9
TGTGCCAGCAGTCCTCACGGGCTAGCGCAAGAGACCCAGTACTTC
CASSPHGLAQETQYF
>.|TRBJ2-7|TRBD1|TRBV7-9
TGTGCCAGCAGCTTAGGAACAGGGGGCGGACCCTACGAGCAGTACTTC
CASSLGTGGGPYEQYF
>.|TRBJ2-3|.|TRBV12-3/TRBV12-4
TGTGCCAGCAGTTACGGACGCAGGTTGGGCACAGATACGCAGTATTTT
CASSYGRRLGTDTQYF
>.|TRBJ2-1|.|TRBV20-1
TGCAGTGCTTACCGGGGGTTGCGGAAGAGCTCCTACAATGAGCAGTTCTTC
CSAYRGLRKSSYNEQFF
>.|TRBJ2-7|TRBD2|TRBV5-1
TGCGCCAGCAGCCCGCTACTAGCGGGGACGTCCTACGAGCAGTACTTC
CASSPLLAGTSYEQYF
>.|TRBJ2-7|TRBD2|TRBV29-1
TGCAGCGTTGCGGGCGGGGGGGCCCTTTCCCTCTACGAGCAGTACTTC
CSVAGGGALSLYEQYF
>once|TRBJ2-7|.|TRBV6-5
TGTGCCAGCAGTTACTCTCAACAGCGATGGTACGAGCAGTACTTC
CASSYSQQRWYEQYF
>.|TRBJ2-5|TRBD2|TRBV29-1
TGCAGCTCCACACCGGGGGGGACCACCAATGAGCAGTACTTC
CSSTPGGTTNEQYF
>.|TRBJ2-1|.|TRBV15
TGTGCCACCAGCTTGAGGAGGGCGGGTTACAATGAGCAGTTCTTC
CATSLRRAGYNEQFF
>.|TRBJ1-6|.|TRBV7-3
TGTGCCAGCAGCTTCCGCGGACCTTCACTAACCCATAATTCACCCCTCCACTTT
CASSFRGPSLTHNSPLHF
>once|TRBJ2-5|TRBD2|TRBV3-1
TGTGCCAGCAGCCAAACTAGCGGGGCCCGAGAGACCCAGTACTTC
CASSQTSGARETQYF
>.|TRBJ2-7|TRBD2|TRBV27
TGTGCCAGCAGTCATCTTCCCGGGACTAGCGTCTCCTACGAGCAGTACTTC
CASSHLPGTSVSYEQYF
>once|TRBJ1-2|TRBD1|TRBV5-6
TGTGCCAGCAGCTCTGGGACAGGGGGCTTCTATGGCTACACCTTC
CASSSGTGGFYGYTF
>few|TRBJ2-7|.|TRBV7-2
TGTGCCAGCAGCTTAGGGACGGGAGCGCTTACCTACGAGCAGTACTTC
CASSLGTGALTYEQYF
>.|TRBJ1-1|.|TRBV5-1
TGCGCCAGCAACTTGACTCAGAACACTGAAGCTTTCTTT
CASNLTQNTEAFF
>.|TRBJ2-7|.|TRBV21-1
TGTGCCAGCAGAAATGCCTACGAGCAGTACTTC
CASRNAYEQYF
>.|TRBJ2-4|.|TRBV6-2/TRBV6-3
TGTGCCAGCAGTTACGGAGGACACAACATTCAGTACTTC
CASSYGGHNIQYF
>.|TRBJ2-2|.|TRBV29-1
TGCAGCGTTGATTGGCAGAGCACCGGGGAGCTGTTTTTT
CSVDWQSTGELFF
>.|TRBJ2-3|.|TRBV10-3
TGTGCCATCAGTGAGTCGTCGAAAGCGGTTGGCACAGGTACGCAGTATTTT
CAISESSKAVGTGTQYF
>few|TRBJ2-5|TRBD2|TRBV7-2
TGTGCCAGCAGCGAAAGGACTAGCGACCAAGAGACCCAGTACTTC
CASSERTSDQETQYF
>.|TRBJ1-2|.|TRBV4-1
TGCGCCAGCAGCCGCGAACTTCCTAGTGGCTACACCTTC
CASSRELPSGYTF
>many|TRBJ1-1|.|TRBV5-1
TGCGCCAGCAGCTTGGAAGGGCCGAACACTGAAGCTTTCTTT
CASSLEGPNTEAFF
>.|TRBJ2-5|.|TRBV4-3
TGCGCCAGCAGCCAAGATAACGGAGAGACCCAGTACTTC
CASSQDNGETQYF
>.|TRBJ2-2|TRBD2|TRBV4-3
TGCGCCAGCAGCCCCCCATCGGGGGGAGTCACCGGGGAGCTGTTTTTT
CASSPPSGGVTGELFF
>.|TRBJ2-7|TRBD1|TRBV3-1
TGTGCCAGCAGCCTGCGCACGGGACAGGCCTACGAGCAGTACTTC
CASSLRTGQAYEQYF
>.|TRBJ2-7|TRBD2|TRBV20-1
TGCAGTGCTAGATTGGGTGGCGGGAGGGCCCTTTCCGAGCAGTACTTC
CSARLGGGRALSEQYF
>.|TRBJ2-5|TRBD1|TRBV28
TGTGCCAGCAGTTTTGATATGACAGGGGGCGGCGGAACCCAGTACTTC
CASSFDMTGGGGTQYF
>.|TRBJ2-6|.|TRBV7-2
TGTGCCAGCAGCTTAGAGGGGTACGGTTCTGGGGCCAACGTCCTGACTTTC
CASSLEGYGSGANVLTF
>few|TRBJ2-7|.|TRBV6-6
TGTGCCAGCAGTAGGGACCTCTCCTACGAGCAGTACTTC
CASSRDLSYEQYF
>few|TRBJ2-1|.|TRBV6-1
TGTGCCAGCAGTGAACCAAGGGGTGATGAGCAGTTCTTC
CASSEPRGDEQFF
>once|TRBJ1-2|.|TRBV30
TGTGCCCGGAGCAGGACAACCCATAACTATGGCTACACCTTC
CARSRTTHNYGYTF
>.|TRBJ2-7|TRBD1|TRBV29-1
TGCAGCGTGCGGACAGGGCCGTCCTACGAGCAGTACTTC
CSVRTGPSYEQYF